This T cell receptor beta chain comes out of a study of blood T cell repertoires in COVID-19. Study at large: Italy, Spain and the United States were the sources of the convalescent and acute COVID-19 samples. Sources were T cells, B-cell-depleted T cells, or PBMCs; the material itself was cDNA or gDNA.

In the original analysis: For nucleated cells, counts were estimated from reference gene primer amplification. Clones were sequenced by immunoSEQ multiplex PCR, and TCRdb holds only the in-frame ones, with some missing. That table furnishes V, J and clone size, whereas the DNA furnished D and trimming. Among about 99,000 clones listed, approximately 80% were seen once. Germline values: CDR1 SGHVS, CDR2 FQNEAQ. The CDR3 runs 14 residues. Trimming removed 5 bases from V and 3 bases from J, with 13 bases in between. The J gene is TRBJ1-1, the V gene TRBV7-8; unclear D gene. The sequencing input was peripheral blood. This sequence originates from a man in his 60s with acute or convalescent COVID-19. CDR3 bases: TGTGCCAGCAGCCCGAACCGGGTAGACACTGAAGCTTTCTTT. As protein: CASSPNRVDTEAFF.